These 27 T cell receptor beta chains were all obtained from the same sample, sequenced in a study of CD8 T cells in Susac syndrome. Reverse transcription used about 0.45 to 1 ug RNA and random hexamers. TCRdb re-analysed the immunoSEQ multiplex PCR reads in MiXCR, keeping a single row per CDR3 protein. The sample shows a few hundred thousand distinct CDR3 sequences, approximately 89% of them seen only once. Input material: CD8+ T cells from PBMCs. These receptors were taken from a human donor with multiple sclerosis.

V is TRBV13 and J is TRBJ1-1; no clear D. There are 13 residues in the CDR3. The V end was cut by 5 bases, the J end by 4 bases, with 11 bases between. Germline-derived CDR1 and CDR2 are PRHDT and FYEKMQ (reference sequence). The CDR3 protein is CASSPGEATEAFF. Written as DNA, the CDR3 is TGTGCCAGCAGCCCGGGCGAGGCCACTGAAGCTTTCTTT.

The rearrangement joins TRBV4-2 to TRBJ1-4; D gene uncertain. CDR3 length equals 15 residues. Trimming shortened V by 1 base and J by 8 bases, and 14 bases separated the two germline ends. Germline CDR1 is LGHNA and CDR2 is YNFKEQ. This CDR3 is CASSQGTGILEKLFF. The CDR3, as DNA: TGTGCCAGCAGCCAAGGTACGGGGATTCTGGAAAAACTGTTTTTT.

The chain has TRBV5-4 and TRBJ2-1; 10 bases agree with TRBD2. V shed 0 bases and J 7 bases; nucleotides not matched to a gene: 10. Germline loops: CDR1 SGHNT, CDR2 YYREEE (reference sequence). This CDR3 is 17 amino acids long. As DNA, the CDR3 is TGTGCCAGCAGCTTGGCGGGAGCGGGAGGGCCGGGGAATGAGCAGTTCTTC. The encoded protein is CASSLAGAGGPGNEQFF.

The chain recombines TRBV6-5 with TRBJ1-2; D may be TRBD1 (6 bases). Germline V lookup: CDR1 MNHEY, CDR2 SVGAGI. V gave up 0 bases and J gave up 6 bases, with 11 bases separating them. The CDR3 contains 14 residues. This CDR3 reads CASSYSRTDHGYTF. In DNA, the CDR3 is TGTGCCAGCAGTTACTCGCGGACAGACCATGGCTACACCTTC.

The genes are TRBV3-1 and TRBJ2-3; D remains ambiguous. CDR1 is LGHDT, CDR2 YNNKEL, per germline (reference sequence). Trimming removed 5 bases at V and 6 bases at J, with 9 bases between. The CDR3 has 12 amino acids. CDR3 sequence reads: CASSNLRDTQYF. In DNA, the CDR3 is TGTGCCAGCAGCAACCTTCGTGATACGCAGTATTTT.

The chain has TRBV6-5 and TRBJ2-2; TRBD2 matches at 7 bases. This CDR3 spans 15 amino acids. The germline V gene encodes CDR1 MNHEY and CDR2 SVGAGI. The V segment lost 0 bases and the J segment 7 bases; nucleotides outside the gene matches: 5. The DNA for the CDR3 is TGTGCCAGCAGTTACTCTCCTTCGGGGGGCGGGGAGCTGTTTTTT. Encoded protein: CASSYSPSGGGELFF.

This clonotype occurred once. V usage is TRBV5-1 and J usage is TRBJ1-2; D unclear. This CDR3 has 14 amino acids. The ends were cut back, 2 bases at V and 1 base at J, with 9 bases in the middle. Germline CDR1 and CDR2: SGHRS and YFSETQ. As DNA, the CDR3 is TGCGCCAGCAGCTTCCAGGACCTTAACTATGGCTACACCTTC. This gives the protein CASSFQDLNYGYTF.

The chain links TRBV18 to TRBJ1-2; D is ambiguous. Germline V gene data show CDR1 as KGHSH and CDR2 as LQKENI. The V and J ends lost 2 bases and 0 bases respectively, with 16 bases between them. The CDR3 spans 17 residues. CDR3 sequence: CASSPRVEGIPNYGYTF. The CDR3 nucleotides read TGTGCCAGCTCACCAAGGGTCGAAGGGATTCCTAACTATGGCTACACCTTC.

The CDR3 nucleotides read TGTGCCAGCAACACTTGGGCCTCGGGGGGGTTCAATCAGCCCCAGCATTTT. Its translation is CASNTWASGGFNQPQHF. The V and J genes are TRBV19 and TRBJ1-5, with D tentatively TRBD1 (5 bases). This CDR3 contains 17 residues. V gave up 9 bases and J gave up 3 bases, with 24 bases separating them. Germline V lookup: CDR1 LNHDA, CDR2 SQIVND (reference sequence).

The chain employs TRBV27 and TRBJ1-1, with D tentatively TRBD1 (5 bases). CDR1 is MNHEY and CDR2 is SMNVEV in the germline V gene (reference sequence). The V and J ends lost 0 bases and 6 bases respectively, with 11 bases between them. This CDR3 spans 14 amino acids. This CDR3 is CASSLSRGMSEAFF. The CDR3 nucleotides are TGTGCCAGCAGTTTATCTAGGGGTATGTCTGAAGCTTTCTTT.

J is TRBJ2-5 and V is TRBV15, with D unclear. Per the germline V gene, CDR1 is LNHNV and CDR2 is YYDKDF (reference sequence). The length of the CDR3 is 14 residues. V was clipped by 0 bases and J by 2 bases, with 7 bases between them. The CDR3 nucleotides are TGTGCCACCAGCAGAGACAGGTTTCAAGAGACCCAGTACTTC. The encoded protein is CATSRDRFQETQYF.

This chain's CDR3 is CASSMTGLADNTGELFF. As DNA, the CDR3 is TGTGCCAGCAGTATGACGGGACTAGCGGACAACACCGGGGAGCTGTTTTTT. This sequence joins TRBV28 and TRBJ2-2; TRBD2 matches at 11 bases. The CDR3 is made up of 17 amino acids. Germline loops: CDR1 MDHEN, CDR2 SYDVKM. V was pared by 5 bases and J by 2 bases, with 7 bases of the junction left unmatched.

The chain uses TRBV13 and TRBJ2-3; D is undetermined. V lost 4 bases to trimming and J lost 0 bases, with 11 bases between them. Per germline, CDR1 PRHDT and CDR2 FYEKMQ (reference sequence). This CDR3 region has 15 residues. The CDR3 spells CASSYWSTSTDTQYF. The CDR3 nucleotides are TGTGCCAGCAGCTATTGGAGCACTAGCACAGATACGCAGTATTTT.

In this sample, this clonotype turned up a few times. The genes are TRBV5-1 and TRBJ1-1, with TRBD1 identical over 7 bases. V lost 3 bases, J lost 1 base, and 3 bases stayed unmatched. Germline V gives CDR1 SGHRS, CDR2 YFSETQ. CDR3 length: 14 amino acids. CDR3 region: CASSSDRPNTEAFF. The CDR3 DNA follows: TGCGCCAGCAGCTCGGACAGGCCGAACACTGAAGCTTTCTTT. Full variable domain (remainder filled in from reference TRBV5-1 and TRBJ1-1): KAGVTQTPRYLIKTRGQQVTLSCSPISGHRSVSWYQQTPGQGLQFLFEYFSETQRNKGNFPGRFSGRQFSNSRSEMNVSTLELGDSALYLCASSSDRPNTEAFFGQGTRLTVV.

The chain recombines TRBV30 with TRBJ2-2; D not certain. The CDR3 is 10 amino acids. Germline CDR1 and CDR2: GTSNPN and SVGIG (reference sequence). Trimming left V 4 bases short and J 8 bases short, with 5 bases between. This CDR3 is CAWMSGELFF. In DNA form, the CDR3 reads TGTGCCTGGATGTCGGGGGAGCTGTTTTTT.

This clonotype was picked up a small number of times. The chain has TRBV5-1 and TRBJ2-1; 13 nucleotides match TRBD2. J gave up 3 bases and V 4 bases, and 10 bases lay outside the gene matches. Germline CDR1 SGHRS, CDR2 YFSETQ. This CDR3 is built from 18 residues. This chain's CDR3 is CASSLRTSGGPGYNEQFF. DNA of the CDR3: TGCGCCAGCAGCCTTAGGACTAGCGGGGGCCCCGGCTACAATGAGCAGTTCTTC.

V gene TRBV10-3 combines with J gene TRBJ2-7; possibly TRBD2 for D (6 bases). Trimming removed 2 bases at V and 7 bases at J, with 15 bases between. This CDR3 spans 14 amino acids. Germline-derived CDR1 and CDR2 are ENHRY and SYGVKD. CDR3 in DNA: TGTGCCATCAGTGAGGGGACTCCCGACGGGGAGCAGTACTTC. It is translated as CAISEGTPDGEQYF.

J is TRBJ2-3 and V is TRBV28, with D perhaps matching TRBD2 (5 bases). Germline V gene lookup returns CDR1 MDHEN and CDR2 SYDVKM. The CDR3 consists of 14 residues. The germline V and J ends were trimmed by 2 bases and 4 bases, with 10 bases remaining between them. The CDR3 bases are TGTGCCAGCAGTTTAGTGGGAGCGGCAGATACGCAGTATTTT. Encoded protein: CASSLVGAADTQYF.

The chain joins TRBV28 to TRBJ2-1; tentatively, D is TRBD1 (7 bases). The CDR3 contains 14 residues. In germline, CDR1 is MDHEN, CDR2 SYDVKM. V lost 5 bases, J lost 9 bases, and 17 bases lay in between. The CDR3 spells CASSPRGGGGEQFF. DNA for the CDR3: TGTGCCAGCAGTCCCCGTGGAGGGGGCGGTGAGCAGTTCTTC. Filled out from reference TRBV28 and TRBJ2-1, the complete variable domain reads DVKVTQSSRYLVKRTGEKVFLECVQDMDHENMFWYRQDPGLGLRLIYFSYDVKMKEKGDIPEGYSVSREKKERFSLILESASTNQTSMYLCASSPRGGGGEQFFGPGTRLTVL.

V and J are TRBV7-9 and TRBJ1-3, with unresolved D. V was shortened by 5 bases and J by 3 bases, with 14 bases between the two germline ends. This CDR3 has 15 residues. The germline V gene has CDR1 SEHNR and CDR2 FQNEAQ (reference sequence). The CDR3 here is CASSQSREDGNTIYF. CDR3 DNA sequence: TGTGCCAGCAGCCAAAGCCGGGAGGATGGAAACACCATATATTTT.

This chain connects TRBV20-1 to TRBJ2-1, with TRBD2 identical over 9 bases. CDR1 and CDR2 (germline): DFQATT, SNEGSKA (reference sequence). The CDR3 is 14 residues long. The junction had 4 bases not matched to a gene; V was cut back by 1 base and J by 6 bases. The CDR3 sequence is CSARGLADFNEQFF. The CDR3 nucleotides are TGCAGTGCTAGAGGACTAGCGGACTTCAATGAGCAGTTCTTC.

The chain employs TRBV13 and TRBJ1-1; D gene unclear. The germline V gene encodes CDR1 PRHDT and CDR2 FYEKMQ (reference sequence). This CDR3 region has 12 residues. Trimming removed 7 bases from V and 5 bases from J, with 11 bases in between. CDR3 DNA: TGTGCCAGCACTACTCAAAGGACTGAAGCTTTCTTT. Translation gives CASTTQRTEAFF.

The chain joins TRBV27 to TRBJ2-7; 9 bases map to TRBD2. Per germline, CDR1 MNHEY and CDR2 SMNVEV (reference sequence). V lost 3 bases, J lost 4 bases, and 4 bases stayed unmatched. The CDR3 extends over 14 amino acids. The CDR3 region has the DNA TGTGCCAGCAGTTTGAGGCGGGAGGGGTACGAGCAGTACTTC. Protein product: CASSLRREGYEQYF.

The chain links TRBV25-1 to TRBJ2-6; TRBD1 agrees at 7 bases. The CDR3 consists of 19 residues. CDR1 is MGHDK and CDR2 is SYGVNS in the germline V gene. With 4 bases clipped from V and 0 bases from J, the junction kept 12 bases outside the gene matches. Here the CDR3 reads CASSGKVGTVDSGANVLTF. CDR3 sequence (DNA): TGTGCCAGCAGTGGGAAAGTGGGGACAGTGGACTCTGGGGCCAACGTCCTGACTTTC. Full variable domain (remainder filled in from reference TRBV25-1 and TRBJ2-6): EADIYQTPRYLVIGTGKKITLECSQTMGHDKMYWYQQDPGMELHLIHYSYGVNSTEKGDLSSESTVSRIRTEHFPLTLESARPSHTSQYLCASSGKVGTVDSGANVLTFGAGSRLTVL.

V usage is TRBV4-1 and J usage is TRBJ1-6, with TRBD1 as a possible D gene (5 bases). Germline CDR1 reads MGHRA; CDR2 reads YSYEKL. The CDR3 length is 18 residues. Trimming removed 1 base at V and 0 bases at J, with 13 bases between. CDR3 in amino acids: CASSQVLGESSYNSPLHF. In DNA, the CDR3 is TGCGCCAGCAGCCAAGTATTGGGGGAAAGCTCCTATAATTCACCCCTCCACTTT.

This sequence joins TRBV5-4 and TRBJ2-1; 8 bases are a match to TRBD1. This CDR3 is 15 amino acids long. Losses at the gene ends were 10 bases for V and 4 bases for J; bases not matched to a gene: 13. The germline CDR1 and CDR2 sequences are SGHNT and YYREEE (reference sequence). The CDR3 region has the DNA TGTGCCGCCACTCCCCCGGGACAGGCATACAATGAGCAGTTCTTC. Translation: CAATPPGQAYNEQFF.

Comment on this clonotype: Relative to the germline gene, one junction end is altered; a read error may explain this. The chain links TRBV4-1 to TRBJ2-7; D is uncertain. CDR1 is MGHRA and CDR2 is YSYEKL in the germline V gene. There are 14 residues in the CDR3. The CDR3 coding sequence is TGCGCCAGCAGCCACCATCCCAGCTCCGACGAGCAGTACTTC. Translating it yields CASSHHPSSDEQYF.